This TCR beta chain derives from a study of T cells in Graves' hyperthyroidism and ophthalmopathy. Amplified TCR beta CDR3 regions came from RNA transcripts. In the first-round RT-PCR of the TCR CDR3, the HTBI primer set was used. TCRdb called the multiplex PCR reads again in MiXCR, with one record for every CDR3 protein. The sample includes approximately 350,000 distinct CDR3 sequences, around 15% of them seen just once. V shed 1 base and J shed 7 bases, with 14 bases lying between them. This CDR3 contains 15 residues. Germline CDR1 reads SGHTA; CDR2 reads FQGNSA. This clonotype was seen many times. The chain has TRBV7-2 and TRBJ2-1; D not resolved. The specimen was blood. The TCR comes from a woman aged 60-75 years with Graves' ophthalmopathy. DNA of the CDR3: TGTGCCAGCAGCTTAGGCCGCCACACTATGAATGAGCAGTTCTTC. Residues: CASSLGRHTMNEQFF.